This T cell receptor beta chain was retrieved from a study of immune evolution from preneoplasia to lung adenocarcinoma. General study results and limits: Normal lung had highest clonality; later lesions appeared denser, more diverse.

Assay used: immunoSEQ multiplex PCR; TCRdb lists only in-frame clones, some missing. This table has about 5,000 clones, about 78% appearing once. Note on this clone: Its antigen is unknown.

Germline CDR1 SGHAT, CDR2 FQNNGV. The CDR3 is 16 amino acids. Trimming stripped 5 bases from V and 0 bases from J, with 17 bases between. The sample was FFPE normal lung tissue adjacent to the tumor. The clonotype originates from a person between 45 and 75 years old with lung adenocarcinoma. This sequence joins TRBV11-2 and TRBJ2-7, with D unclear. DNA of the CDR3: TGTGCCAGCAGCCTAGGACGGGCAGGTCCCTCCTACGAGCAGTACTTC. It specifies CASSLGRAGPSYEQYF.